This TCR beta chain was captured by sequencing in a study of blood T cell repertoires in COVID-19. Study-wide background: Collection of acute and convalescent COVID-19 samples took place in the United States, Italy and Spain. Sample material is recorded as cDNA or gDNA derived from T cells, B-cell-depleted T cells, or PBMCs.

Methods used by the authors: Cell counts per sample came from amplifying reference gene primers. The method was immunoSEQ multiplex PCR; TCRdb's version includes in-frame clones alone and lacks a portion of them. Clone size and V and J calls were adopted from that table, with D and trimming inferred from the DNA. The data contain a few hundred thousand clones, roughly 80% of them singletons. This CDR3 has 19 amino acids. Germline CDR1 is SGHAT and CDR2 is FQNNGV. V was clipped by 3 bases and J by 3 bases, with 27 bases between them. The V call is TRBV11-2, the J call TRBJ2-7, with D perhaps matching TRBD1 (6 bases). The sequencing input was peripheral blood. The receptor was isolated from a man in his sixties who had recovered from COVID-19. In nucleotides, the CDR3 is TGTGCCAGCAGCTTTCTGGGGTTGTTAGGGGGAGTCACAAACTACGAGCAGTACTTC. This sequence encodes CASSFLGLLGGVTNYEQYF.